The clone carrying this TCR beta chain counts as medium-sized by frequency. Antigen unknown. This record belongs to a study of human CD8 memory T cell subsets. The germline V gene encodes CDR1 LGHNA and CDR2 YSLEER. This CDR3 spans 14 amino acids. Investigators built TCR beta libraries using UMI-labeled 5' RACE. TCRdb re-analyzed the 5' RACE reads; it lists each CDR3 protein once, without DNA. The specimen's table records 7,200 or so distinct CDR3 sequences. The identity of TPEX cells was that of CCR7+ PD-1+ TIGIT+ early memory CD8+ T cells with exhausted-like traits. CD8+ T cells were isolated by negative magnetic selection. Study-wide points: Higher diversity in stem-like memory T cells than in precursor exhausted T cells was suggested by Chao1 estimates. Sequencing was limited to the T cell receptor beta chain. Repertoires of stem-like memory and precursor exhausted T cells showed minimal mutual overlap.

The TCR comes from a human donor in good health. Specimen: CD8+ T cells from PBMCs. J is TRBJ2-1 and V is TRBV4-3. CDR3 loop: CASSQLSAYNEQFF.